Listed below are T cell receptor beta chains from one sample, sequenced in a study of OX40 agonist ivuxolimab in advanced cancers. Assay used: immunoSEQ multiplex PCR; TCRdb lists only in-frame clones, some missing. The table includes around 64,000 clones, 80% detected once. The material was CD4+ or CD8+ T cells sorted from blood, obtained in a trial of the OX40 agonist ivuxolimab. The receptors derive from an adult with an advanced solid tumor such as melanoma, head and neck, liver or kidney cancer. The CDR3 runs from the conserved cysteine through the conserved F or W. A D gene is named only where the DNA matches it firmly. For some rows the clone size is stated as once, few or many, or as a class when expanded; others skip it.

d_call: NA
cdr3_length: 14
clone_size: NA
v_call: TRBV9
j_call: TRBJ1-1
cdr3_aa: CASSEGRRNTEAFF
cdr3_nt: TGTGCCAGCAGCGAGGGACGGAGGAACACTGAAGCTTTCTTT

d_call: NA
cdr3_length: 15
clone_size: NA
v_call: TRBV28
j_call: TRBJ1-5
cdr3_aa: CASSLAQDVSQPQHF
cdr3_nt: TGTGCCAGCAGTTTAGCACAGGATGTTAGCCAGCCCCAGCATTTT

d_call: NA
cdr3_length: 14
clone_size: NA
v_call: TRBV11-1
j_call: TRBJ2-6
cdr3_aa: CASSSHSGANVLTF
cdr3_nt: TGTGCCAGCAGCTCTCATTCTGGGGCCAACGTCCTGACTTTC

d_call: NA
cdr3_length: 14
clone_size: NA
v_call: TRBV11-2
j_call: TRBJ1-1
cdr3_aa: CASSLDGQYTEAFF
cdr3_nt: TGTGCCAGCAGCTTAGATGGACAGTACACTGAAGCTTTCTTT

d_call: TRBD1
cdr3_length: 14
clone_size: NA
v_call: TRBV6-1
j_call: TRBJ2-7
cdr3_aa: CASTPDRVGYEQYF
cdr3_nt: TGTGCCAGCACCCCGGACAGGGTGGGCTACGAGCAGTACTTC

d_call: NA
cdr3_length: 15
clone_size: NA
v_call: TRBV18
j_call: TRBJ1-5
cdr3_aa: CASSPNRKPDQPQHF
cdr3_nt: TGTGCCAGCTCACCCAACAGGAAACCGGATCAGCCCCAGCATTTT

d_call: TRBD2
cdr3_length: 14
clone_size: NA
v_call: TRBV6-6
j_call: TRBJ2-5
cdr3_aa: CASSRLADQETQYF
cdr3_nt: TGTGCCAGCAGTCGACTAGCGGACCAAGAGACCCAGTACTTC

d_call: TRBD2
cdr3_length: 15
clone_size: NA
v_call: TRBV6-6
j_call: TRBJ2-3
cdr3_aa: CASTPSGGETDTQYF
cdr3_nt: TGTGCCAGCACCCCAAGCGGGGGGGAAACAGATACGCAGTATTTT

d_call: NA
cdr3_length: 15
clone_size: once
v_call: TRBV6-5
j_call: TRBJ1-1
cdr3_aa: CASSYQSAQNTEAFF
cdr3_nt: TGTGCCAGCAGTTACCAATCAGCCCAGAACACTGAAGCTTTCTTT

d_call: NA
cdr3_length: 12
clone_size: few
v_call: TRBV5-8
j_call: TRBJ2-1
cdr3_aa: CASSFQAWAQFF
cdr3_nt: TGTGCCAGCAGCTTTCAGGCGTGGGCGCAGTTCTTC

d_call: NA
cdr3_length: 12
clone_size: once
v_call: TRBV10-3
j_call: TRBJ1-4
cdr3_aa: CAISDPKGELFF
cdr3_nt: TGTGCCATCAGTGATCCAAAGGGAGAACTGTTTTTT

d_call: NA
cdr3_length: 13
clone_size: NA
v_call: TRBV11-2
j_call: TRBJ2-4
cdr3_aa: CASSLGQGDIQYF
cdr3_nt: TGTGCCAGCAGCTTAGGGCAGGGTGACATTCAGTACTTC

d_call: NA
cdr3_length: 15
clone_size: NA
v_call: TRBV5-1
j_call: TRBJ1-1
cdr3_aa: CASSLYPGANDEAFF
cdr3_nt: TGCGCCAGCAGCTTGTATCCGGGGGCGAATGATGAAGCTTTCTTT

d_call: NA
cdr3_length: 14
clone_size: NA
v_call: TRBV10-1
j_call: TRBJ2-3
cdr3_aa: CASSPSASTDTQYF
cdr3_nt: TGCGCCAGCAGCCCCTCTGCTAGCACAGATACGCAGTATTTT

d_call: NA
cdr3_length: 11
clone_size: NA
v_call: TRBV29-1
j_call: TRBJ2-3
cdr3_aa: CSVVFSDTQYF
cdr3_nt: TGCAGCGTTGTTTTTTCAGATACGCAGTATTTT

d_call: NA
cdr3_length: 17
clone_size: NA
v_call: TRBV5-1
j_call: TRBJ1-6
cdr3_aa: CASSLVSGANNNSPLHF
cdr3_nt: TGCGCCAGCAGCTTGGTTTCAGGGGCTAACAATAATTCACCCCTCCACTTT

d_call: NA
cdr3_length: 14
clone_size: NA
v_call: TRBV6-1
j_call: TRBJ1-2
cdr3_aa: CASSQTGGAYGYTF
cdr3_nt: TGTGCCAGCAGTCAAACGGGGGGCGCTTATGGCTACACCTTC

d_call: TRBD2
cdr3_length: 15
clone_size: NA
v_call: TRBV5-5
j_call: TRBJ2-5
cdr3_aa: CASSLSGGIQETQYF
cdr3_nt: TGTGCCAGCAGCTTGTCGGGGGGGATCCAAGAGACCCAGTACTTC

d_call: TRBD1
cdr3_length: 16
clone_size: NA
v_call: TRBV5-5
j_call: TRBJ1-1
cdr3_aa: CASSLGQGAVRGEAFF
cdr3_nt: TGTGCCAGCAGCTTGGGACAGGGAGCCGTCCGGGGTGAAGCTTTCTTT

d_call: TRBD1
cdr3_length: 14
clone_size: NA
v_call: TRBV7-9
j_call: TRBJ1-2
cdr3_aa: CASSSEDRVVGYTF
cdr3_nt: TGTGCCAGCAGCTCCGAAGACAGGGTGGTTGGCTACACCTTC

d_call: NA
cdr3_length: 19
clone_size: NA
v_call: TRBV30
j_call: TRBJ1-6
cdr3_aa: CAWSVSRVTAFSYNSPLHF
cdr3_nt: TGTGCCTGGAGTGTTTCCAGGGTGACTGCCTTCTCCTATAATTCACCCCTCCACTTT

d_call: NA
cdr3_length: 15
clone_size: few
v_call: TRBV5-6
j_call: TRBJ1-5
cdr3_aa: CASSLGPRSNQPQHF
cdr3_nt: TGTGCCAGCAGCTTGGGGCCCCGCAGCAATCAGCCCCAGCATTTT

d_call: NA
cdr3_length: 14
clone_size: NA
v_call: TRBV5-4
j_call: TRBJ2-2
cdr3_aa: CASSADSFTGELFF
cdr3_nt: TGTGCCAGCAGCGCCGACAGTTTCACCGGGGAGCTGTTTTTT

d_call: TRBD2
cdr3_length: 15
clone_size: NA
v_call: TRBV7-2
j_call: TRBJ2-7
cdr3_aa: CASSVSGGTSYEQYF
cdr3_nt: TGTGCCAGCAGCGTTAGCGGGGGGACCTCCTACGAGCAGTACTTC

d_call: NA
cdr3_length: 16
clone_size: NA
v_call: TRBV5-1
j_call: TRBJ2-5
cdr3_aa: CASSLAPGANQETQYF
cdr3_nt: TGCGCCAGCAGCTTGGCCCCGGGGGCAAACCAAGAGACCCAGTACTTC

d_call: TRBD1
cdr3_length: 14
clone_size: NA
v_call: TRBV5-6
j_call: TRBJ1-5
cdr3_aa: CASSSQGGNQPQHF
cdr3_nt: TGTGCCAGCAGCTCGCAGGGGGGCAATCAGCCCCAGCATTTT

d_call: NA
cdr3_length: 12
clone_size: NA
v_call: TRBV6-1
j_call: TRBJ2-7
cdr3_aa: CASSGSAYEQYF
cdr3_nt: TGTGCCAGCAGTGGCTCAGCCTACGAGCAGTACTTC

d_call: TRBD2
cdr3_length: 15
clone_size: NA
v_call: TRBV11-2
j_call: TRBJ2-7
cdr3_aa: CASSLDWGSGGEQYF
cdr3_nt: TGTGCCAGCAGCTTAGACTGGGGCTCGGGGGGCGAGCAGTACTTC

d_call: NA
cdr3_length: 9
clone_size: NA
v_call: TRBV16
j_call: TRBJ1-1
cdr3_aa: CASSPGAFF
cdr3_nt: TGTGCCAGCAGCCCTGGAGCTTTCTTT

d_call: NA
cdr3_length: 15
clone_size: NA
v_call: TRBV5-8
j_call: TRBJ1-2
cdr3_aa: CASSFRVSSNYGYTF
cdr3_nt: TGTGCCAGCAGCTTCCGGGTTTCTTCTAACTATGGCTACACCTTC

d_call: NA
cdr3_length: 15
clone_size: few
v_call: TRBV5-6
j_call: TRBJ1-2
cdr3_aa: CASSSAPPFLYGYTF
cdr3_nt: TGTGCCAGCAGCTCCGCCCCTCCCTTCCTCTATGGCTACACCTTC

d_call: NA
cdr3_length: 13
clone_size: NA
v_call: TRBV4-3
j_call: TRBJ2-5
cdr3_aa: CASSPGPLETQYF
cdr3_nt: TGCGCCAGCAGCCCGGGACCCCTAGAGACCCAGTACTTC

d_call: TRBD1
cdr3_length: 15
clone_size: once
v_call: TRBV2
j_call: TRBJ1-1
cdr3_aa: CASSGLLQGRAEAFF
cdr3_nt: TGTGCCAGCAGTGGATTGTTACAGGGGAGGGCTGAAGCTTTCTTT